The 2 T cell receptor beta chains below all came from one sample that was sequenced in a study of blood T cell repertoires in COVID-19. Sequencing was performed with immunoSEQ multiplex PCR; in TCRdb, only in-frame clones are kept and a portion is missing. The sample lists approximately 490,000 clones, around nine tenths occurring once. Sequencing was performed on PBMCs or T cells enriched from blood (not recorded which). The receptors come from a woman in her sixties or seventies who had recovered from COVID-19.

The chain is built from TRBV19 and TRBJ1-6; 9 bases align to TRBD1. This CDR3 contains 14 residues. From germline, CDR1 is LNHDA and CDR2 SQIVND (reference sequence). After removal of 5 bases from V and 7 bases from J, the junction contained 3 bases not matched to a gene. CDR3 sequence reads: CASSGQGRNSPLHF. The CDR3 DNA sequence: TGTGCCAGTAGTGGACAGGGGCGGAATTCACCCCTCCACTTT.

The V gene is TRBV11-2, the J gene TRBJ1-6; no definite D call. This CDR3 region has 14 residues. V lost 1 base and J 7 bases, leaving 8 bases between the germline ends. Germline lookup yields CDR1 SGHAT and CDR2 FQNNGV. The CDR3 DNA reads as TGTGCCAGCAGCTTAGTGCGTAAGAATTCACCCCTCCACTTT. Translating gives CASSLVRKNSPLHF.